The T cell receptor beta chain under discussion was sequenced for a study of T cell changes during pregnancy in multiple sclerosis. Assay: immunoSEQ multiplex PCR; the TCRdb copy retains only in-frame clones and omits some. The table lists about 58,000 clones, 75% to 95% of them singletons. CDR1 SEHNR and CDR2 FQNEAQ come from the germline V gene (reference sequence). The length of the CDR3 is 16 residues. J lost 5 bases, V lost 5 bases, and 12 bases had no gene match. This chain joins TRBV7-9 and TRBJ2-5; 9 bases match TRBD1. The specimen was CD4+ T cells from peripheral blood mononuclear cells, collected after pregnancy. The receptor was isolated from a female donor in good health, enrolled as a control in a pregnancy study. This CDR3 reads CASSPWGTGTRETQYF. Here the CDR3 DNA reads TGTGCCAGCAGCCCCTGGGGGACAGGGACGCGGGAGACCCAGTACTTC.